This TCR beta chain was identified in a study of cytomegalovirus exposure and HLA in healthy donors. Study-wide results and limits: According to the study, 160 or so TCR beta chains were cytomegalovirus-associated. Reported results showed that the classifier diagnosed cytomegalovirus status with high specificity and sensitivity. Subsequent analysis found a tendency for first-cohort TCR clusters to co-occur within the approximately 130 validation repertoires.

This CDR3 is 15 amino acids long. From germline, CDR1 is MNHNY and CDR2 SVGAGI (reference sequence). V gave up 6 bases and J gave up 6 bases; unmatched junction bases: 9. The donors were members of the validation cohort comprising 120 subjects, separate from the roughly 700-subject first cohort. About this clone: What it binds is not known.

Clones were read by immunoSEQ multiplex PCR, and TCRdb kept only the in-frame ones, dropping some. The sample records approximately 200,000 clones, roughly 81% being singletons. The origin of this receptor is a woman in her 30s in good health and CMV-seronegative. The sample was PBMCs. The gene calls are TRBV6-6 and TRBJ2-3, with TRBD1 identical over 10 bases. The chain's CDR3 is CASSPRQGAPDTQYF. The CDR3 bases are TGTGCCAGCAGCCCGAGACAGGGGGCGCCGGATACGCAGTATTTT.